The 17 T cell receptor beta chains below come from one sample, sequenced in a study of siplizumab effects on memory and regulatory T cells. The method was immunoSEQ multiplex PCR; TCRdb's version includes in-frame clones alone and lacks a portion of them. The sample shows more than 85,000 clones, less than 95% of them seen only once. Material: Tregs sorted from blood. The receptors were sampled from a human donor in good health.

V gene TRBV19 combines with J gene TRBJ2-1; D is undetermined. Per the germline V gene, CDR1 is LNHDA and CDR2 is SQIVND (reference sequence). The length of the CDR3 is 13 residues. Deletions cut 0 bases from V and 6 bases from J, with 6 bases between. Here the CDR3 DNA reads TGTGCCAGTAGTATAGATCTAGGCAATGAGCAGTTCTTC. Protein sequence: CASSIDLGNEQFF.

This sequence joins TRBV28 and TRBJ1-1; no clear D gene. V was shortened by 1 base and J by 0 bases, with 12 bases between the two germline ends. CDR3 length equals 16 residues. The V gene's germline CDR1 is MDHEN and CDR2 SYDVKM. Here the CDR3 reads CASSLLSRQMNTEAFF. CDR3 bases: TGTGCCAGCAGTTTATTATCGCGGCAGATGAACACTGAAGCTTTCTTT.

The CDR3 DNA is TGTGCCACCCCGAAAAAAGAGGCGTGCGAAGGGACCATTTACAATGAGCAGTTCTTC. Protein: CATPKKEACEGTIYNEQFF. The chain joins TRBV28 to TRBJ2-1, with D possibly called TRBD1 or TRBD2 (5 bases each). The CDR3 spans 19 residues. V dropped 10 bases and J dropped 4 bases, with 32 bases sitting between them. Germline loops: CDR1 MDHEN, CDR2 SYDVKM.

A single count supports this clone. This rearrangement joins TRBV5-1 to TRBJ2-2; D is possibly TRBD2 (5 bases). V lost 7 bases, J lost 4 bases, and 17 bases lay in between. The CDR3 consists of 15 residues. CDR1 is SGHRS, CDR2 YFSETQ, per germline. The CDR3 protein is CASYTVQGSTGELFF. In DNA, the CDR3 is TGCGCCAGCTACACAGTCCAAGGGAGCACCGGGGAGCTGTTTTTT.

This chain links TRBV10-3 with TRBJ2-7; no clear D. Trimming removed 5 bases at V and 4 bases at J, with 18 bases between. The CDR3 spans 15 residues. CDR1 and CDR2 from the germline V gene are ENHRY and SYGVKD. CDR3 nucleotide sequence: TGTGCCATCAGTTTAGACTTGTTCGATCGGTACGAGCAGTACTTC. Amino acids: CAISLDLFDRYEQYF.

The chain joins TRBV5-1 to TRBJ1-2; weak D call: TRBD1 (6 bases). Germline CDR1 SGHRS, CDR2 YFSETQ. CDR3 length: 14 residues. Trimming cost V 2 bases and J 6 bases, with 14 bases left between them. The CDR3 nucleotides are TGCGCCAGCAGCTTCCGGACAGTAGGCGATGGCTACACCTTC. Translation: CASSFRTVGDGYTF. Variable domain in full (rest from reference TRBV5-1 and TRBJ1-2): KAGVTQTPRYLIKTRGQQVTLSCSPISGHRSVSWYQQTPGQGLQFLFEYFSETQRNKGNFPGRFSGRQFSNSRSEMNVSTLELGDSALYLCASSFRTVGDGYTFGSGTRLTVV.

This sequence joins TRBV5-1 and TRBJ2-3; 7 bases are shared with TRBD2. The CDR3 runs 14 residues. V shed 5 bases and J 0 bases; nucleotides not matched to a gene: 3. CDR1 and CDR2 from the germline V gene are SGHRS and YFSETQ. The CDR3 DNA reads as TGCGCCAGCAGGGAGCGGGGTAGCACAGATACGCAGTATTTT. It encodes CASRERGSTDTQYF.

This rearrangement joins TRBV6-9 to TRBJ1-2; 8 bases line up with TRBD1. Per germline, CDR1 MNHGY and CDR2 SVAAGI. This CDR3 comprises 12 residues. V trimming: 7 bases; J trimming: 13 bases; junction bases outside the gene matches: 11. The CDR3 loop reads CASNEPGTGITF. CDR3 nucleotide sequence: TGTGCCAGCAACGAACCCGGGACAGGAATCACCTTC.

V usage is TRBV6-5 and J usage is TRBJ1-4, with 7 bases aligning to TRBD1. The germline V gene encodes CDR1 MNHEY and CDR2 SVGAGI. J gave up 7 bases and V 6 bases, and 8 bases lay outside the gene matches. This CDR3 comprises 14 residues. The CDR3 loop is CASSPDRWFEKLFF. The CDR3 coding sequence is TGTGCCAGCAGCCCGGACAGGTGGTTTGAAAAACTGTTTTTT.

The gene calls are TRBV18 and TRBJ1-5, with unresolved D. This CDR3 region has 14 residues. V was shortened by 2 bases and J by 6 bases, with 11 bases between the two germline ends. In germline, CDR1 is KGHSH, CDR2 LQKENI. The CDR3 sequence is CASSPGRESQPQHF. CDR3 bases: TGTGCCAGCTCACCAGGCAGAGAGAGTCAGCCCCAGCATTTT.

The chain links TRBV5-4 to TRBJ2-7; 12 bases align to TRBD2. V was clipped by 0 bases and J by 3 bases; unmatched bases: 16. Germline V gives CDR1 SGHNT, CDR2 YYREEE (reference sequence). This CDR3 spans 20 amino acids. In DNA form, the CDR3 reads TGTGCCAGCAGCTTGGTCCCCCTATCCCTCGGACTAGCGGGAATCTACGAGCAGTACTTC. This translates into CASSLVPLSLGLAGIYEQYF.

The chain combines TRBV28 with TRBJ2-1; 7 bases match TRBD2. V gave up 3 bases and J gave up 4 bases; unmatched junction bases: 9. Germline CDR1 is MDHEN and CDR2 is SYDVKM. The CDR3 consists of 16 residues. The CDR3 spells CASSLPTGLRYNEQFF. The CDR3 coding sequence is TGTGCCAGCAGTTTGCCTACGGGACTAAGGTACAATGAGCAGTTCTTC.

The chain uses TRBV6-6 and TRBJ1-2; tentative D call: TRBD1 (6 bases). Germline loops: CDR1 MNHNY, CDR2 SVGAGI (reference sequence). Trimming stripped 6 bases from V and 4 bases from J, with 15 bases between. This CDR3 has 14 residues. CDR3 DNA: TGTGCCAGCAGGACACAACAGGGAATCTATGGCTACACCTTC. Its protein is CASRTQQGIYGYTF.

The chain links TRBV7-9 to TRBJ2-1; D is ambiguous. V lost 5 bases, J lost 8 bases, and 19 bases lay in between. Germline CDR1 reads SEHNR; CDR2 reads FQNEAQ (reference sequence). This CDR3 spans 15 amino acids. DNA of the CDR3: TGTGCCAGCAGCCCCGGGCCCCCGGAAAGGGATGAGCAGTTCTTC. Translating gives CASSPGPPERDEQFF.

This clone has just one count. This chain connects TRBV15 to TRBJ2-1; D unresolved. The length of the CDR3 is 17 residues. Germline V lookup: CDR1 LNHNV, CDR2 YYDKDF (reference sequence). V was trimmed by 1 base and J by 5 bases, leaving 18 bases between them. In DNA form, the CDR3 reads TGTGCCACCAGCAGAGGACCCGGGTGGGCCCTTAACAATGAGCAGTTCTTC. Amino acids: CATSRGPGWALNNEQFF.

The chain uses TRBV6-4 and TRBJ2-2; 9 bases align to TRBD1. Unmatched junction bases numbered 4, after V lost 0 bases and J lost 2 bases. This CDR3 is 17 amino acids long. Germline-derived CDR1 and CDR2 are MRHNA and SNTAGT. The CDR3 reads CASSDSKGQGNTGELFF. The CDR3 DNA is TGTGCCAGCAGTGACTCGAAGGGACAGGGTAACACCGGGGAGCTGTTTTTT.

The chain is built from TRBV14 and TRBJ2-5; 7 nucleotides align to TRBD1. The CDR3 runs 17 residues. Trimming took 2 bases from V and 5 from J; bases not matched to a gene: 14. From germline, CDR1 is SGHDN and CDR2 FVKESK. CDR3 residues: CASSQRSIGTVRETQYF. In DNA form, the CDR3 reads TGTGCCAGCAGCCAACGTTCAATCGGGACAGTCAGGGAGACCCAGTACTTC.